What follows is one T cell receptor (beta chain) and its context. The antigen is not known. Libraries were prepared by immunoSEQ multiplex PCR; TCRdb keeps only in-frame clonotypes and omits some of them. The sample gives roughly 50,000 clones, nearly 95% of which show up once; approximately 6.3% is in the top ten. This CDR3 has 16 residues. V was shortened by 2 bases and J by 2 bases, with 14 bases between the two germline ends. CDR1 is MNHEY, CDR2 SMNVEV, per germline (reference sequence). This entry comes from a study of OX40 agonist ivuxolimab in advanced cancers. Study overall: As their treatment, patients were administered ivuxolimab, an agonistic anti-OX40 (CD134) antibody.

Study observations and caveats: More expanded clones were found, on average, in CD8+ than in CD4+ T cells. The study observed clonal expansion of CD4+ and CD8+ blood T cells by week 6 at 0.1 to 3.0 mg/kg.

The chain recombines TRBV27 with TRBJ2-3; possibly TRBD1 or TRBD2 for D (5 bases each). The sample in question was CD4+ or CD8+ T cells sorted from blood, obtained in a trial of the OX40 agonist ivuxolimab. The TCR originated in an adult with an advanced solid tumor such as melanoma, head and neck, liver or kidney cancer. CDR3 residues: CASSLDGGLDTDTQYF. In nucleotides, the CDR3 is TGTGCCAGCAGTTTAGATGGGGGTCTTGACACAGATACGCAGTATTTT.